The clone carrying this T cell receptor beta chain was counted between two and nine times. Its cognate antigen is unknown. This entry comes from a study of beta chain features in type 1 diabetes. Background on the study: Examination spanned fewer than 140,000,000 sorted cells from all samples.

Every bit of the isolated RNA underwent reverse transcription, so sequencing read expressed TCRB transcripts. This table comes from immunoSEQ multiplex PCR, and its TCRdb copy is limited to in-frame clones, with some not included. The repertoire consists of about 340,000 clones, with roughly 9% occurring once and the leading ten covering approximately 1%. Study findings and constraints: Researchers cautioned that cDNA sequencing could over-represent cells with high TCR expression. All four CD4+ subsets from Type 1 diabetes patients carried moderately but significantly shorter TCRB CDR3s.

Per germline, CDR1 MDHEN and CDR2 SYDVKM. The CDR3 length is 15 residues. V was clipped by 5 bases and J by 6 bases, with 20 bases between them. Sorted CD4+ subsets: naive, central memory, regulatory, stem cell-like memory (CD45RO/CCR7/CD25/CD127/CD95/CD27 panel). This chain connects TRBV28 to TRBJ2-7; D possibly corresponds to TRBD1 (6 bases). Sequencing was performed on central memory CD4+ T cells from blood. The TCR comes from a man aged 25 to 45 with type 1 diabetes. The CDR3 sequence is CASSRPSGQSPEQYF. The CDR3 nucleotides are TGTGCCAGCAGTCGCCCCTCAGGACAGTCCCCCGAGCAGTACTTC.